This T cell receptor (beta chain) stems from a study of OX40 agonist ivuxolimab in advanced cancers. CDR1 and CDR2 from the germline V gene are SEHNR and FQNEAQ (reference sequence). The J segment lost 1 base and the V segment lost 5 bases, leaving 11 bases of the junction unmatched. This CDR3 contains 17 residues. Clones were read by immunoSEQ multiplex PCR, and TCRdb kept only the in-frame ones, dropping some. The table has roughly 76,000 clones, 85% seen once. The chain couples TRBV7-9 to TRBJ2-3; TRBD1 matches 8 bases. The source is an adult with an advanced solid tumor such as melanoma, head and neck, liver or kidney cancer. The sample consisted of CD4+ or CD8+ T cells sorted from blood, taken in a trial of the OX40 agonist ivuxolimab. The CDR3 bases are TGTGCCAGCAGCCCAGGCGCGACAGGGGCCCGCACAGATACGCAGTATTTT. It specifies CASSPGATGARTDTQYF.